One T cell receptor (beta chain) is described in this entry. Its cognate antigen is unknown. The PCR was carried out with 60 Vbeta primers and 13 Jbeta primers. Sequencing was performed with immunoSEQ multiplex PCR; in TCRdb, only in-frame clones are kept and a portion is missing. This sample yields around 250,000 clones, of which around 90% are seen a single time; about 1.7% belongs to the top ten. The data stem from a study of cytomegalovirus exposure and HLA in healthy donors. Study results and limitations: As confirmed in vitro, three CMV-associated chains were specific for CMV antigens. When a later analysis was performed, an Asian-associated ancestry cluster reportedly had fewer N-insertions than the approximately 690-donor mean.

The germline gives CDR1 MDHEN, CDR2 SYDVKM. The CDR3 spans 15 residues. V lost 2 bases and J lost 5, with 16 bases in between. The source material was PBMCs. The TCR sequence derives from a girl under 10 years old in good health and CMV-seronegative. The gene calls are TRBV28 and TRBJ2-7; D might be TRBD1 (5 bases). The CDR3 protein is CASSLEGVKYNEQYF. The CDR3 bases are TGTGCCAGCAGTTTAGAAGGGGTGAAATATAACGAGCAGTACTTC.